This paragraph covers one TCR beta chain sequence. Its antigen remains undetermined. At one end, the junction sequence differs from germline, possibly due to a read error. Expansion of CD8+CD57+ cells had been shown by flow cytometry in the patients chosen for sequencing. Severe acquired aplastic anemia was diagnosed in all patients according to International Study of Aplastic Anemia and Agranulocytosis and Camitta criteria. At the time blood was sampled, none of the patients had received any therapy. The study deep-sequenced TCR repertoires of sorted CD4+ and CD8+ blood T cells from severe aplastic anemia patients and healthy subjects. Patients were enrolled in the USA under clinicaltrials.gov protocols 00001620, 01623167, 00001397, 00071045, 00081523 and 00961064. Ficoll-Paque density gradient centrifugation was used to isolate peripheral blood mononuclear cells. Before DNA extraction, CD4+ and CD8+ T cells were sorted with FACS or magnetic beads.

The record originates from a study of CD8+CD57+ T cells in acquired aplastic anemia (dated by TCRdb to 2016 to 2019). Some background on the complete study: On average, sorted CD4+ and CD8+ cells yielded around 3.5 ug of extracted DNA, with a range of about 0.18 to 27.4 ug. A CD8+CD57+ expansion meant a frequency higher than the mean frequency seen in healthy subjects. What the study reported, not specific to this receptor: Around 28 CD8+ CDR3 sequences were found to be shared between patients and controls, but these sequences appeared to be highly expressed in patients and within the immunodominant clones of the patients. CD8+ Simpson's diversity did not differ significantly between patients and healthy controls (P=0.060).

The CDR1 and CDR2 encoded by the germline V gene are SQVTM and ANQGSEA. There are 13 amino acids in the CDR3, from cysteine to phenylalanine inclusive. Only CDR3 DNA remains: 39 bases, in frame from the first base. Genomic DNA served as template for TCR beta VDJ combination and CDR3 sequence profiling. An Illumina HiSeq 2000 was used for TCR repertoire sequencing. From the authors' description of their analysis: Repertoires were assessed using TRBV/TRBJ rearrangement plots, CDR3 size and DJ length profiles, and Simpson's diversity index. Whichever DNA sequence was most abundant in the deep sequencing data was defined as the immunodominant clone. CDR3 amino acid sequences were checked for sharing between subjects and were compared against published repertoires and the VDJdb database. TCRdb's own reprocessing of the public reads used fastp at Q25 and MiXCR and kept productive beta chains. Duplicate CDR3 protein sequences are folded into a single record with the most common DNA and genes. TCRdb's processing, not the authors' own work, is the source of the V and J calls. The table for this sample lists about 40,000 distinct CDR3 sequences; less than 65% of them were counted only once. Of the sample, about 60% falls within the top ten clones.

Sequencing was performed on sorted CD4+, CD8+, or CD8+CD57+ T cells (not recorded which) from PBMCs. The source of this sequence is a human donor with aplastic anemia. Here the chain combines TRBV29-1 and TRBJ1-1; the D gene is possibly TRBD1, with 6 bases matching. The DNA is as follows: TGCAGCGGTTCGGGACACCTGAACACTGAAGCCTTCTTT. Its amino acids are CSGSGHLNTEAFF.